This T cell receptor beta chain comes out of a study of CD8 T cells in Susac syndrome. Reverse transcription of roughly 0.5 to 1 ug RNA was carried out with random hexamers. One entry per CDR3 protein results from TCRdb running MiXCR on the immunoSEQ multiplex PCR reads. This repertoire shows about 160,000 distinct CDR3 sequences, 94% found once; its top ten account for approximately 0.094%. The CDR3 runs 13 residues. The V end lost 1 base, the J end lost 6 bases, and 10 bases lay between the germline ends. CDR1 SGHTA and CDR2 FQGNSA come from the germline V gene. Sequencing was carried out using CD4+ T cells from PBMCs. The chain uses TRBV7-2 and TRBJ2-7; unclear D gene. The receptor's source is a human donor with multiple sclerosis. The CDR3 nucleotides read TGTGCCAGCAGCTTAGTCTTTATGAGCGAGCAGTACTTC. Protein sequence: CASSLVFMSEQYF. Based on the CDR3 plus reference TRBV7-2 and TRBJ2-7, the full variable domain is GAGVSQSPSNKVTEKGKDVELRCDPISGHTALYWYRQSLGQGLEFLIYFQGNSAPDKSGLPSDRFSAERTGGSVSTLTIQRTQQEDSAVYLCASSLVFMSEQYFGPGTRLTVT.